The clone carrying this T cell receptor beta chain was detected only a few times. This record comes from a study of blood T cells in healthy people across ages. Sample-barcoded 5' priming and a J-beta primer mix drove a second PCR of roughly 7 to 11 cycles. TCRdb ran MiXCR on the 5' RACE reads and lists one entry per CDR3 protein. The top ten hold 15% to 20% of the sample, which has some 790,000 distinct CDR3 sequences, roughly 26% seen once. Trimming removed 4 bases at V and 2 bases at J, with 8 bases between. CDR3 length equals 12 residues. In germline, CDR1 is GTSNPN, CDR2 SVGIG (reference sequence).

The chain uses TRBV30 and TRBJ2-5; D is undetermined. Sequences were obtained from blood. The receptor was isolated from a woman older than 75 in good health. The CDR3 protein is CAWTPRQETQYF. The CDR3, as DNA: TGTGCCTGGACCCCACGGCAAGAGACCCAGTACTTC.